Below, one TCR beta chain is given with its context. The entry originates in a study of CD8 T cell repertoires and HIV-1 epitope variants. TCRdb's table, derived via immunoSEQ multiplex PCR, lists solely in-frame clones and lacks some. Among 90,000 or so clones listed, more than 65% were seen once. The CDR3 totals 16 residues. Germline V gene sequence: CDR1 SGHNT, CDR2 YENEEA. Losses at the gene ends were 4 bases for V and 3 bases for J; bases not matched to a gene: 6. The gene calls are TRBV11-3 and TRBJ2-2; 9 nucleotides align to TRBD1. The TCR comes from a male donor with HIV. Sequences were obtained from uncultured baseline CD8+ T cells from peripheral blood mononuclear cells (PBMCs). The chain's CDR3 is CASSSWDREDTGELFF. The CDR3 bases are TGTGCCAGCAGCTCATGGGACAGGGAGGACACCGGGGAGCTGTTTTTT. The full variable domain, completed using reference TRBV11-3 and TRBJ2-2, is EAGVVQSPRYKIIEKKQPVAFWCNPISGHNTLYWYLQNLGQGPELLIRYENEEAVDDSQLPKDRFSAERLKGVDSTLKIQPAELGDSAVYLCASSSWDREDTGELFFGEGSRLTVL.